These 20 T cell receptor beta chains were sequenced from one sample in a study of T cells in Graves' hyperthyroidism and ophthalmopathy. It was RNA transcripts that yielded the amplified TCR beta CDR3 regions. The HTBI primer set was used in a first-round RT-PCR of the TCR CDR3. Using its own MiXCR run on the multiplex PCR reads, TCRdb lists one record per CDR3 protein. The sample lists a few hundred thousand distinct CDR3 sequences; approximately 16% were seen once. Sequences were obtained from blood. These TCRs come from a woman between 35 and 50 years old with Graves' ophthalmopathy.

The rearrangement joins TRBV29-1 to TRBJ2-5, with 10 bases lining up with TRBD2. The CDR3 has 15 residues. Germline CDR1 SQVTM, CDR2 ANQGSEA. The junction had 11 bases not matched to a gene; V was cut back by 5 bases and J by 5 bases. In nucleotides, the CDR3 is TGCAGCGTTCGGGCTAGCGGGGGTGGAGTGGAGACCCAGTACTTC. Translating gives CSVRASGGGVETQYF.

In this sample, this clonotype turned up many times. The V gene is TRBV28, the J gene TRBJ2-7; possibly TRBD1 for D (5 bases). Germline CDR1 MDHEN, CDR2 SYDVKM. V lost 5 bases and J lost 4, with 18 bases in between. There are 15 residues in the CDR3. CDR3: CASSIGAYPIYEQYF. DNA of the CDR3: TGTGCCAGCAGTATTGGGGCGTACCCGATTTACGAGCAGTACTTC.

This clonotype was recorded a few times. The chain has TRBV10-3 and TRBJ1-2; TRBD1 matches 8 bases. V lost 6 bases, J lost 4 bases, and 4 bases stayed unmatched. The CDR3 extends over 13 amino acids. Per the germline V gene, CDR1 is ENHRY and CDR2 is SYGVKD. The CDR3 nucleotides are TGTGCCATCAGGGGACAGGACTCCTATGGCTACACCTTC. Its protein is CAIRGQDSYGYTF.

In regard to this clonotype: This may come from a read error, since a much larger clone is one base off. The chain recombines TRBV20-1 with TRBJ2-1; 9 positions agree with TRBD2. CDR3 length: 13 residues. Germline CDR1 is DFQATT and CDR2 is SNEGSKA (reference sequence). CDR3 loop: CSASSGALVEQCF. Here the CDR3 DNA reads TGCAGTGCTTCTAGCGGGGCCCTCGTGGAGCAGTGCTTC.

The J gene is TRBJ1-2, the V gene TRBV29-1, with D tentatively TRBD1 (5 bases). This CDR3 spans 13 amino acids. Germline V CDR1 and CDR2: SQVTM, ANQGSEA. The V gene lost 3 bases and the J gene lost 4 bases, with 12 bases spanning the gap. The CDR3 DNA sequence: TGCAGCGTTGATCTGGGACTGAGCTATGGCTACACCTTC. Amino acids: CSVDLGLSYGYTF.

This clonotype was counted between two and nine times. The rearrangement joins TRBV5-1 to TRBJ2-1, with D perhaps TRBD1 (5 bases). This CDR3 has 15 amino acids. Germline V gene lookup returns CDR1 SGHRS and CDR2 YFSETQ. Trimming left V 2 bases short and J 3 bases short, with 12 bases between. Written as DNA, the CDR3 is TGCGCCAGCAGCTTACCCCAGACAGTCTACAATGAGCAGTTCTTC. Residues: CASSLPQTVYNEQFF.

The table lists this clonotype with many counts. V is TRBV2 and J is TRBJ2-1; D ambiguous. Deletions cut 7 bases from V and 3 bases from J, with 13 bases between. The germline CDR1 and CDR2 sequences are SNHLY and FYNNEI. The CDR3 is 14 amino acids. The CDR3 reads CASTLGLGYNEQFF. The CDR3 bases are TGTGCCAGCACTTTGGGTCTAGGCTACAATGAGCAGTTCTTC.

This clonotype has ten or more counts. The V gene is TRBV28, the J gene TRBJ1-1; D might be TRBD1 (6 bases). V was cut by 6 bases and J by 7 bases, with 18 bases left in between. The CDR3 totals 14 residues. CDR1 and CDR2 (germline): MDHEN, SYDVKM. CDR3 coding DNA: TGTGCCAGCAGCCGGACAGCCTGGACCGGTGAAGCTTTCTTT. This sequence encodes CASSRTAWTGEAFF.

V is TRBV6-9 and J is TRBJ1-6; the D gene is possibly TRBD1 (5 bases). Germline CDR1 MNHGY, CDR2 SVAAGI. V was pared by 3 bases and J by 8 bases, with 11 bases between. The length of the CDR3 is 14 residues. CDR3 region: CASSYFGGDSPLHF. CDR3 DNA sequence: TGTGCCAGCAGTTACTTTGGAGGGGATTCACCCCTCCACTTT.

Of note for this clonotype: With a much larger clone just one base away, this may be a read error. No DNA is shown, since the ends of the CDR3 on it are uncertain; the CDR3 is the one TCRdb lists. The chain recombines TRBV12-3 or TRBV12-4 with TRBJ1-1; TRBD1, the D gene given by the table, was not confirmed from the DNA. The CDR3 spans 16 residues, counting both ends. This CDR3 reads CASRVGQGARNSEVFF.

The chain employs TRBV19 and TRBJ1-5, with a possible D match to TRBD1 (6 bases). V was clipped by 0 bases and J by 4 bases, with 7 bases between them. CDR3 length equals 14 residues. Germline CDR1 and CDR2: LNHDA and SQIVND (reference sequence). CDR3 in amino acids: CASSIEGANQPQHF. In DNA form, the CDR3 reads TGTGCCAGTAGTATAGAGGGGGCGAATCAGCCCCAGCATTTT.

The gene calls are TRBV12-5 and TRBJ2-5, with TRBD1 as a possible D gene (5 bases). The CDR3 runs to 14 residues. Germline-derived CDR1 and CDR2 are LGHNT and FRNRAP. V lost 4 bases and J 7 bases, leaving 16 bases between the germline ends. The DNA for the CDR3 is TGTGCTAGTGGTTACCGTTTAGGGGCTGGGACCCAGTACTTC. It translates to CASGYRLGAGTQYF.

This clonotype was counted many times. This chain links TRBV30 with TRBJ2-5, with D maybe TRBD1 (6 bases). CDR1 GTSNPN and CDR2 SVGIG come from the germline V gene (reference sequence). This CDR3 comprises 13 residues. With 4 bases removed from V and 3 bases from J, the gap between germline ends came to 12 bases. CDR3 in amino acids: CAWTRQAEETQYF. The DNA of the CDR3 is TGTGCCTGGACCAGACAGGCTGAAGAGACCCAGTACTTC.

The chain has TRBV20-1 and TRBJ2-7, with 13 bases lining up with TRBD2. The length of the CDR3 is 15 residues. The trim removed 4 bases at V and 0 bases at J, leaving 3 bases unmatched. Germline loops: CDR1 DFQATT, CDR2 SNEGSKA (reference sequence). CDR3 residues: CSAKGLAGTSYEQYF. CDR3 DNA sequence: TGCAGTGCTAAGGGACTAGCGGGGACCTCCTACGAGCAGTACTTC.

This clonotype was detected many times. This chain links TRBV20-1 with TRBJ2-5; 7 positions agree with TRBD1. CDR3 length equals 16 residues. Germline lookup yields CDR1 DFQATT and CDR2 SNEGSKA (reference sequence). Trimming cost V 5 bases and J 3 bases; bases outside gene matches: 15. For the CDR3, the DNA is TGCAGTGCTCCACGACCCAGACAGGGAGACAAAGAGACCCAGTACTTC. It codes for CSAPRPRQGDKETQYF.

The rearrangement links TRBV2 to TRBJ1-1, with TRBD1 as a possible D gene (6 bases). The germline CDR1 and CDR2 sequences are SNHLY and FYNNEI. The germline V and J ends were trimmed by 6 bases and 4 bases, with 18 bases remaining between them. The CDR3 sequence is 15 residues long. Here the CDR3 reads CASSRRGGQLTEAFF. The DNA of the CDR3 is TGTGCCAGCAGCCGGAGGGGGGGGCAGCTCACTGAAGCTTTCTTT.

As to this clonotype: This may stem from a read error, because a much larger clone lies one nucleotide away. The chain carries TRBV27 and TRBJ2-7; 9 bases match TRBD1. The germline gives CDR1 MNHEY, CDR2 SMNVEV (reference sequence). This CDR3 is 15 amino acids long. Here the CDR3 DNA reads TGTGCCAGCAGCCGAGGACAGGGGAGCTCCTACGAGCATTACTTC. This encodes CASSRGQGSSYEHYF.

This clonotype was seen ten or more times. The V gene is TRBV18, the J gene TRBJ1-1, with a weak D call TRBD1 (5 bases). This CDR3 has 14 amino acids. Deletions cut 3 bases from V and 6 bases from J, with 14 bases between. Germline-derived CDR1 and CDR2 are KGHSH and LQKENI. This chain's CDR3 is CASSPVERGAEAFF. Written as DNA, the CDR3 is TGTGCCAGCTCACCTGTTGAGAGGGGAGCTGAAGCTTTCTTT.

This clonotype was recorded at least ten times. The chain combines TRBV18 with TRBJ2-7; 8 nucleotides align to TRBD2. This CDR3 is 15 amino acids long. V dropped 4 bases and J dropped 1; count of bases not matched to a gene: 6. Germline V gene lookup returns CDR1 KGHSH and CDR2 LQKENI. Written as DNA, the CDR3 is TGTGCCAGCTCACGCGGGACTAGTAGATCCTACGAGCAGTACTTC. This gives the protein CASSRGTSRSYEQYF.

This clonotype was found a few times. The rearrangement links TRBV10-1 to TRBJ2-1; D may correspond to TRBD1 or TRBD2 (5 bases each). Per germline, CDR1 WNHNN and CDR2 SYGVQD (reference sequence). V lost 6 bases, J lost 6 bases, and 15 bases lay in between. The CDR3 is 14 residues long. The chain's CDR3 is CASSAGTIVNEQFF. The CDR3 coding sequence is TGCGCCAGCAGCGCCGGGACGATCGTCAATGAGCAGTTCTTC.